Each of the 5 T cell receptor beta chains below was sequenced from the same sample in a study of blood T cell repertoires in COVID-19. The assay was immunoSEQ multiplex PCR, and TCRdb's table has in-frame clones only and misses some. Here the sample spans approximately 280,000 clones, roughly 86% being singletons. The material sequenced was peripheral blood. The origin of the receptors is a woman aged 25 to 39 who had recovered from COVID-19.

The gene calls are TRBV9 and TRBJ2-7; D might be TRBD2 (5 bases). Germline values: CDR1 SGDLS, CDR2 YYNGEE. The germline V and J ends were trimmed by 0 bases and 2 bases, with 15 bases remaining between them. The CDR3 length is 16 residues. CDR3: CASSVAGGGPPYEQYF. The CDR3 DNA follows: TGTGCCAGCAGCGTAGCTGGAGGCGGGCCCCCCTACGAGCAGTACTTC.

This chain uses TRBV28 with TRBJ2-5, with TRBD2 matching 9 bases. This CDR3 is built from 14 residues. Unmatched junction bases numbered 1, after V lost 4 bases and J lost 1 base. Germline V gene data show CDR1 as MDHEN and CDR2 as SYDVKM. The CDR3 region is CASSWREGQETQYF. DNA of the CDR3: TGTGCCAGCAGTTGGCGGGAGGGCCAAGAGACCCAGTACTTC. Complete variable domain (other parts from reference TRBV28 and TRBJ2-5): DVKVTQSSRYLVKRTGEKVFLECVQDMDHENMFWYRQDPGLGLRLIYFSYDVKMKEKGDIPEGYSVSREKKERFSLILESASTNQTSMYLCASSWREGQETQYFGPGTRLLVL.

The chain is built from TRBV19 and TRBJ2-7, with 7 bases that match TRBD2. J was trimmed by 4 bases and V by 5 bases; bases with no gene match: 8. The CDR3 spans 14 residues. Germline CDR1 is LNHDA and CDR2 is SQIVND (reference sequence). The CDR3, as DNA: TGTGCCAGTAGTTTCTCAGCGGGATTGTACGAGCAGTACTTC. Translated, it gives CASSFSAGLYEQYF.

The chain carries TRBV5-6 and TRBJ2-7; no definite D call. The CDR3 contains 12 residues. V lost 4 bases and J lost 3, with 8 bases in between. Per germline, CDR1 SGHDT and CDR2 YYEEEE. The DNA for the CDR3 is TGTGCCAGCAGCCAACAGAGCTACGAGCAGTACTTC. It translates to CASSQQSYEQYF. The variable domain in full, with the rest retrieved from reference TRBV5-6 and TRBJ2-7, is DAGVTQSPTHLIKTRGQQVTLRCSPKSGHDTVSWYQQALGQGPQFIFQYYEEEERQRGNFPDRFSGHQFPNYSSELNVNALLLGDSALYLCASSQQSYEQYFGPGTRLTVT.

This clone was counted a few times. The chain carries TRBV30 and TRBJ1-3; D not resolved. Germline V gene data show CDR1 as GTSNPN and CDR2 as SVGIG (reference sequence). The CDR3 contains 13 residues. V was cut by 6 bases and J by 1 base, with 10 bases left in between. In DNA, the CDR3 is TGTGCCTGTGGACGGGGATCTGGAAACACCATATATTTT. Amino acids: CACGRGSGNTIYF.